The clone carrying this T cell receptor beta chain was seen at least ten times. What it binds is unknown. The CDR3 is cut off 3 residues early in the read; its end comes from the germline J gene. Per the germline V gene, CDR1 is KGHSH and CDR2 is LQKENI. The CDR3 extends over 11 amino acids. The V and J ends lost 6 bases and 9 bases respectively, with 9 bases between them. The data derive from a study of T cell clonality in common variable immunodeficiency. Study-wide points: Common variable immunodeficiency TCR beta sequences reportedly had fewer deletions and N-nucleotide insertions.

Aged 9 to 64 years, CVID subjects averaged about 42 years old. TCRdb's table, derived via immunoSEQ multiplex PCR, lists solely in-frame clones and lacks some. Recorded here are 9,400 or so clones, none singletons. The origin of this receptor is a human donor with common variable immunodeficiency. Material for sequencing was peripheral blood mononuclear cells. The chain recombines TRBV18 with TRBJ1-5, with D unresolved. Partial CDR3 DNA: TGTGCCAGCTCCCTCGAGGGGCCC. Amino acids: CASSLEGP. The CDR3 as a whole reads CASSLEGPQHF.